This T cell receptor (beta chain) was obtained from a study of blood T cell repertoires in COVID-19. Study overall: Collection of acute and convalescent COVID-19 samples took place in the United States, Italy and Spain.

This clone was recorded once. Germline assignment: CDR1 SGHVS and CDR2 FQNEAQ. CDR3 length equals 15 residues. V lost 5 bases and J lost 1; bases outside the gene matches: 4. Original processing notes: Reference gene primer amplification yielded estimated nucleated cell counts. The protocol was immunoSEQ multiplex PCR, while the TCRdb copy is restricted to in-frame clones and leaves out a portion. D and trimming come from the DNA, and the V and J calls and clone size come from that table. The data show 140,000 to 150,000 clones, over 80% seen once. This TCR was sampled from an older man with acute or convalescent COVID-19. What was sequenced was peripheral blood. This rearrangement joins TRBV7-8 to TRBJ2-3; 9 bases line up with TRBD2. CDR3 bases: TGTGCCAGCAGCGGCGGGAGGGGGGGCACAGATACGCAGTATTTT. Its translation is CASSGGRGGTDTQYF.